This TCR beta chain was identified during a study of technical replicates of blood from a few donors. Libraries were prepared by immunoSEQ multiplex PCR; TCRdb keeps only in-frame clonotypes and omits some of them. The table has approximately 84,000 clones, roughly 98% seen once. Germline assignment: CDR1 KGHSH and CDR2 LQKENI. V gave up 2 bases and J gave up 4 bases, with 12 bases separating them. CDR3 length: 14 residues. This clonotype was sampled from a human donor in good health. Sequences were obtained from T cells isolated from PBMCs. The rearrangement uses TRBV18 and TRBJ2-7; possible D gene TRBD1, 5 bases. Here the CDR3 DNA reads TGTGCCAGCTCACCAGCAGGGCCTGGATACGAGCAGTACTTC. Residues: CASSPAGPGYEQYF.